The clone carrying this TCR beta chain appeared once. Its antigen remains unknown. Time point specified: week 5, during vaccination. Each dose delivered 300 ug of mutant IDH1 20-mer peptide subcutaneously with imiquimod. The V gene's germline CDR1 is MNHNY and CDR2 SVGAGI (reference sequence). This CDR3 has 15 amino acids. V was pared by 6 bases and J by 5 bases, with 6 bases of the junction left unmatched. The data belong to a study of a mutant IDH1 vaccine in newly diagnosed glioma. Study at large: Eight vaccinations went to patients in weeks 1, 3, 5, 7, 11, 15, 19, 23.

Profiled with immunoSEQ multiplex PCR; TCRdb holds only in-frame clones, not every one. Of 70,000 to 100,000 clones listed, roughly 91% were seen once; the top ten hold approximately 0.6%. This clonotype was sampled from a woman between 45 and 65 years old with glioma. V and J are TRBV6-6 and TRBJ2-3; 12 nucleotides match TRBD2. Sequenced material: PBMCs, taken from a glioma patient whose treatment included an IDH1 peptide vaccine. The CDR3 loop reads CASSPETSGRDTQYF. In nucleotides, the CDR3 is TGTGCCAGCAGCCCGGAGACTAGCGGGAGAGATACGCAGTATTTT.